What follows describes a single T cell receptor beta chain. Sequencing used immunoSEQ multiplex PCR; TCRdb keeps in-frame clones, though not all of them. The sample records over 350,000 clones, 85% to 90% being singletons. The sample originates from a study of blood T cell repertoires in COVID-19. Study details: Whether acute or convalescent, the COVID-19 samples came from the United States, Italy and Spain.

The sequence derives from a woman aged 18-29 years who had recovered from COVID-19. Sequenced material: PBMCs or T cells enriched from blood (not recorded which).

The CDR3 region is CASSPEGSSGNTIYF. CDR3 DNA: TGTGCCAGCAGCCCGGAGGGTTCCTCTGGAAACACCATATATTTT. The chain carries TRBV6-5 and TRBJ1-3; unclear D gene. CDR1 MNHEY and CDR2 SVGAGI come from the germline V gene. The ends were cut back, 6 bases at V and 0 bases at J, with 12 bases in the middle. CDR3 size: 15 residues.